Listed below are T cell receptor beta chains from one sample, sequenced in a study of cytomegalovirus exposure and HLA in healthy donors. TCRdb keeps only in-frame clones here, not all; method: immunoSEQ multiplex PCR. The table includes 200,000 to 250,000 clones, approximately 87% detected once. Source material: PBMCs. The receptor source for this set is a human donor in good health. Each CDR3 is given with its conserved first and last residue. The D gene is left open where the match is weak. Clone size is stated in some rows and not others, as once, few, many or a class when expanded.

>TRBD2|NA|TRBV11-1|TRBJ2-7
CASSSAESSGRHEQYF
TGTGCCAGCAGCTCAGCAGAATCTAGCGGGCGCCACGAGCAGTACTTC
>TRBD2|once|TRBV10-3|TRBJ2-7
CAISESSTSGRNEQYF
TGTGCCATCAGTGAGTCGTCGACTAGCGGTCGGAACGAGCAGTACTTC
>NA|NA|TRBV18|TRBJ2-3
CASSPPMGLHEGRDTQYF
TGTGCCAGCTCACCACCGATGGGACTGCATGAAGGGAGAGATACGCAGTATTTT
>TRBD2|NA|TRBV27|TRBJ2-3
CASSWGLAGGGGTDTQYF
TGTGCCAGCAGTTGGGGACTAGCGGGAGGGGGCGGCACAGATACGCAGTATTTT
>TRBD1|NA|TRBV9|TRBJ2-7
CASSPTPGQGGREQYF
TGTGCCAGCAGCCCTACCCCGGGACAGGGCGGTCGCGAGCAGTACTTC
>TRBD1|NA|TRBV9|TRBJ2-3
CASSSTGGSTDTQYF
TGTGCCAGCAGTTCCACAGGGGGCAGCACAGATACGCAGTATTTT
>NA|NA|TRBV7-6|TRBJ2-5
CASSLAFQGVGTYQETQYF
TGTGCCAGCAGCTTAGCGTTTCAGGGCGTTGGAACATACCAAGAGACCCAGTACTTC
>NA|NA|TRBV4-2|TRBJ2-1
CASSQGSQGYNEQFF
TGTGCCAGCAGCCAAGGCTCTCAGGGATACAATGAGCAGTTCTTC
>NA|NA|TRBV2|TRBJ2-6
CASSGEIRVSGANVLTF
TGTGCCAGCAGTGGAGAAATCAGGGTTTCTGGGGCCAACGTCCTGACTTTC
>TRBD2|NA|TRBV6-5|TRBJ2-7
CASSYSLLAPYEQYF
TGTGCCAGCAGTTACTCGCTACTAGCGCCGTACGAGCAGTACTTC
>NA|NA|TRBV6-1|TRBJ1-2
CASSEVEFGGYTF
TGTGCCAGCAGTGAAGTCGAGTTCGGGGGCTACACCTTC
>NA|NA|TRBV9|TRBJ1-4
CASSVGLEGNEKLFF
TGTGCCAGCAGCGTAGGGTTAGAGGGAAATGAAAAACTGTTTTTT
>TRBD2|NA|TRBV18|TRBJ2-1
CASSPPERGGDEQFF
TGTGCCAGCTCACCACCCGAGCGGGGGGGGGATGAGCAGTTCTTC
>TRBD1|NA|TRBV27|TRBJ1-1
CASSLGGTGLGTEAFF
TGTGCCAGCAGTTTAGGGGGGACAGGGCTAGGCACTGAAGCTTTCTTT
>NA|once|TRBV18|TRBJ1-1
CASSPRGVEAFF
TGTGCCAGCTCACCACGAGGAGTCGAAGCTTTCTTT
>TRBD2|NA|TRBV9|TRBJ2-1
CASSVVPGGPLGEQFF
TGTGCCAGCAGCGTAGTACCGGGAGGGCCTCTGGGTGAGCAGTTCTTC
>NA|once|TRBV4-3|TRBJ2-5
CASSQDRVSQETQYF
TGCGCCAGCAGCCAAGATCGGGTATCTCAAGAGACCCAGTACTTC
>NA|NA|TRBV27|TRBJ2-7
CASSFSGSPYEQYF
TGTGCCAGCAGTTTCTCGGGGTCCCCCTACGAGCAGTACTTC
>TRBD1|NA|TRBV10-3|TRBJ2-7
CAISRQGYEQYF
TGTGCCATCAGCCGACAGGGCTACGAGCAGTACTTC
>TRBD1|NA|TRBV28|TRBJ1-2
CASRRPAIGQGSGGYTF
TGTGCCAGCAGAAGACCCGCAATCGGACAGGGGTCGGGAGGCTACACCTTC
>TRBD1|NA|TRBV19|TRBJ2-5
CASASGQGLETQYF
TGTGCCAGTGCCTCTGGACAGGGTTTAGAGACCCAGTACTTC
>TRBD1|NA|TRBV5-5|TRBJ2-7
CASSHIGTGAPHEQYF
TGTGCCAGCAGCCATATCGGGACAGGGGCCCCCCACGAGCAGTACTTC
>TRBD1|NA|TRBV11-1|TRBJ2-2
CASSVLTGIDTGELFF
TGTGCCAGCAGCGTTCTGACAGGGATAGACACCGGGGAGCTGTTTTTT
>NA|NA|TRBV28|TRBJ2-2
CASSRPSRESELFF
TGTGCCAGCAGTCGCCCCTCTCGGGAATCGGAGCTGTTTTTT
>NA|NA|TRBV4-3|TRBJ2-2
CASSQYRDANTGELFF
TGCGCCAGCAGCCAATACAGGGATGCGAACACCGGGGAGCTGTTTTTT
>NA|NA|TRBV7-9|TRBJ2-1
CANSPKTGNHEQFF
TGTGCCAACAGCCCCAAAACAGGTAATCATGAGCAGTTCTTC
>TRBD2|NA|TRBV11-1|TRBJ2-2
CASSIPTSVNTGELFF
TGTGCCAGCAGCATCCCAACTAGCGTCAACACCGGGGAGCTGTTTTTT
>NA|NA|TRBV4-3|TRBJ2-3
CASSQDFTRVYHSDTQYF
TGCGCCAGCAGCCAAGATTTTACGAGGGTTTACCATTCAGATACGCAGTATTTT
>NA|NA|TRBV6-5|TRBJ2-7
CASSYSGGPYEQYF
TGTGCCAGCAGTTACTCGGGGGGACCCTACGAGCAGTACTTC
>NA|few|TRBV2|TRBJ2-5
CASSEEAVLGETQYF
TGTGCCAGCAGTGAAGAAGCGGTTCTCGGGGAGACCCAGTACTTC
>NA|NA|TRBV7-2|TRBJ1-5
CASSLEGGNSNQPQHF
TGTGCCAGCAGCTTAGAGGGAGGAAATAGCAATCAGCCCCAGCATTTT
>TRBD1|NA|TRBV5-1|TRBJ2-7
CASSNGQGDEQYF
TGCGCCAGCAGCAACGGACAGGGGGACGAGCAGTACTTC
>NA|NA|TRBV28|TRBJ2-7
CASSLLSYEQYF
TGTGCCAGCAGTTTATTATCCTACGAGCAGTACTTC
>TRBD1|NA|TRBV6-5|TRBJ1-2
CASRKDREFGYTF
TGTGCCAGCAGAAAGGACAGGGAATTTGGCTACACCTTC
>NA|NA|TRBV4-2|TRBJ2-7
CASSPLIQGEQYF
TGTGCCAGCAGCCCGCTGATACAGGGCGAACAGTACTTC
>TRBD1|NA|TRBV30|TRBJ2-7
CAWSTWDRGYEQYF
TGTGCCTGGAGTACCTGGGACAGGGGTTACGAGCAGTACTTC
>NA|NA|TRBV7-2|TRBJ1-1
CASSLDWGGAEAFF
TGTGCCAGCAGCTTAGATTGGGGAGGGGCTGAAGCTTTCTTT
>TRBD2|NA|TRBV19|TRBJ2-2
CASTSGPNTGELFF
TGTGCCAGCACTAGCGGGCCGAACACCGGGGAGCTGTTTTTT
>TRBD1|NA|TRBV5-1|TRBJ2-7
CASSLWPIQGKAYEQYF
TGCGCCAGCAGCCTATGGCCGATACAGGGGAAGGCCTACGAGCAGTACTTC
>TRBD1|NA|TRBV7-9|TRBJ2-2
CASRPGTGNTGELFF
TGTGCCAGCAGGCCCGGGACAGGGAACACCGGGGAGCTGTTTTTT
>NA|NA|TRBV18|TRBJ1-1
CASSPMDRPTEAFF
TGTGCCAGCTCACCAATGGACAGACCGACTGAAGCTTTCTTT
>NA|NA|TRBV18|TRBJ2-7
CASSLNYEQYF
TGTGCCAGCTCACTCAACTACGAGCAGTACTTC
>TRBD2|NA|TRBV7-9|TRBJ2-2
CASSWGGPNTGELFF
TGTGCCAGCAGCTGGGGGGGTCCGAACACCGGGGAGCTGTTTTTT
>NA|few|TRBV10-3|TRBJ2-2
CAISVQGGTGELFF
TGTGCCATCAGTGTACAGGGCGGAACCGGGGAGCTGTTTTTT
>TRBD2|NA|TRBV14|TRBJ2-1
CASSQASGREHNEQFF
TGTGCCAGCAGCCAAGCCAGCGGGAGGGAGCACAATGAGCAGTTCTTC
>NA|NA|TRBV27|TRBJ2-2
CASSFGNTGELFF
TGTGCCAGCAGTTTTGGCAACACCGGGGAGCTGTTTTTT
>NA|NA|TRBV7-3|TRBJ2-1
CASSLGAPFTFDNEQFF
TGTGCCAGCAGCTTAGGGGCGCCTTTTACCTTTGACAATGAGCAGTTCTTC
>NA|NA|TRBV2|TRBJ2-3
CASSEGVIDTDTQYF
TGTGCCAGCAGTGAGGGCGTCATAGACACAGATACGCAGTATTTT
>NA|NA|TRBV7-9|TRBJ2-6
CASSRGGGANVLTF
TGTGCCAGCAGCAGAGGTGGGGGGGCCAACGTCCTGACTTTC
>NA|NA|TRBV7-9|TRBJ1-5
CASSLALQGGNQPQHF
TGTGCCAGCAGCTTAGCGTTACAGGGAGGCAATCAGCCCCAGCATTTT
>NA|NA|TRBV6-6|TRBJ2-7
CASSSLYEQYF
TGTGCCAGCAGTTCCTTATACGAGCAGTACTTC